The T cell receptor beta chain described here comes from a study of radiotherapy plus CTLA-4 blockade in lung cancer. Findings and limits, study-wide: In blood, early T cell clone dynamics reportedly predicted response best, together with interferon-beta. There was expansion of tumor-derived TCR clones in blood after radiotherapy plus ipilimumab.

With regard to this clone: Antigen: not known.

Assay used: immunoSEQ multiplex PCR; TCRdb lists only in-frame clones, some missing. The repertoire holds 26,000 or so clones, with roughly three quarters as singletons. Germline-derived CDR1 and CDR2 are SGHAT and FQNNGV. V trimming: 0 bases; J trimming: 6 bases; junction bases outside the gene matches: 7. This CDR3 spans 16 amino acids. The source is a human donor with non-small cell lung cancer that progressed on radiotherapy plus ipilimumab. The chain joins TRBV11-2 to TRBJ2-1, with 8 bases that match TRBD2. This specimen was peripheral blood, taken from a patient treated with radiotherapy plus ipilimumab. The CDR3 reads CASSLDLGLGRNEQFF. Written as DNA, the CDR3 is TGTGCCAGCAGCTTAGACTTGGGACTAGGCCGCAATGAGCAGTTCTTC.